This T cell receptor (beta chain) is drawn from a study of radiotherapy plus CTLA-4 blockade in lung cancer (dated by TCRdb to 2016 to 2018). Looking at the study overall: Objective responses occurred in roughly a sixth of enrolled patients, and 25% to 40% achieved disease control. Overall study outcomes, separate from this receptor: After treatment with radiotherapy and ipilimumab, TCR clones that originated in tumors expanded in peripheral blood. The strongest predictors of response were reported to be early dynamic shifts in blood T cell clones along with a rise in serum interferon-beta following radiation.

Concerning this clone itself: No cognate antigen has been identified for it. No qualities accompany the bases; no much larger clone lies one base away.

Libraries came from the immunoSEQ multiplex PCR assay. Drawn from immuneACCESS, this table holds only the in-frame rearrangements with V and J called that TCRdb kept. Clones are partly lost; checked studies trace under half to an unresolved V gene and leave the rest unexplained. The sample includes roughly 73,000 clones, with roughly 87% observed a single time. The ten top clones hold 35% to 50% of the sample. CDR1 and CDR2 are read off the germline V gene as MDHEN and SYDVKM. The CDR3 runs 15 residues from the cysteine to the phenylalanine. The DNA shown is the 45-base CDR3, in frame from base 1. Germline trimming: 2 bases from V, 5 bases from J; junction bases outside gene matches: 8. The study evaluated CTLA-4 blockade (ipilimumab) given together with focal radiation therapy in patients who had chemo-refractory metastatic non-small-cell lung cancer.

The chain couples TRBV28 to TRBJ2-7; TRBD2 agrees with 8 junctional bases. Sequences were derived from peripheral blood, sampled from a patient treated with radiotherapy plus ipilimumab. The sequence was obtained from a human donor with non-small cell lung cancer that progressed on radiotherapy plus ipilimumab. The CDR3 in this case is CASSLTSGRFNEQYF. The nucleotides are TGTGCCAGCAGTTTAACCAGCGGGAGATTCAACGAGCAGTACTTC.